These T cell receptor beta chains were read from a single sample in a study of blood T cell repertoires in COVID-19. Measured with immunoSEQ multiplex PCR; TCRdb has only the in-frame clones, and not every one. Of tens of thousands of clones listed, roughly nine tenths are singletons. What was sequenced was peripheral blood. The receptors were sampled from a human donor in a cohort sampled during active COVID-19. Both conserved end residues are part of each CDR3. The D gene is left open where the match is weak. Not all rows give a size; the values are once, few, many and, for expanded clones, a class.

CDR3aa: CASSRPGQVYSYNEQFF; CDR3nt: TGTGCCAGCAGCCGCCCTGGACAGGTCTACTCCTACAATGAGCAGTTCTTC; abundance: NA; d_gene: TRBD1; j_gene: TRBJ2-1; v_gene: TRBV3-1/TRBV3-2
CDR3aa: CASSLGPGGQPQHF; CDR3nt: TGTGCCAGCAGCTTGGGTCCAGGCGGGCAGCCCCAGCATTTT; abundance: few; d_gene: NA; j_gene: TRBJ1-5; v_gene: TRBV5-5
CDR3aa: CASSRKPGQPYNEQFF; CDR3nt: TGTGCCAGCAGCCGCAAACCGGGACAACCGTACAATGAGCAGTTCTTC; abundance: NA; d_gene: NA; j_gene: TRBJ2-1; v_gene: TRBV14
CDR3aa: CASSFWQQETQYF; CDR3nt: TGTGCCAGCAGTTTTTGGCAACAAGAGACCCAGTACTTC; abundance: NA; d_gene: NA; j_gene: TRBJ2-5; v_gene: TRBV27
CDR3aa: CACTTGKRGQGNQPQHF; CDR3nt: TGTGCCTGTACGACAGGGAAGAGGGGACAGGGGAATCAGCCCCAGCATTTT; abundance: NA; d_gene: TRBD1; j_gene: TRBJ1-5; v_gene: TRBV30
CDR3aa: CASSLRDRYNEQFF; CDR3nt: TGTGCCAGCAGTTTACGGGACAGGTACAATGAGCAGTTCTTC; abundance: NA; d_gene: TRBD1; j_gene: TRBJ2-1; v_gene: TRBV28
CDR3aa: CASRDRKNIQYF; CDR3nt: TGTGCCAGCCGGGACAGAAAAAACATTCAGTACTTC; abundance: once; d_gene: TRBD1; j_gene: TRBJ2-4; v_gene: TRBV6-4
CDR3aa: CASSLEGTQPQHF; CDR3nt: TGTGCCAGCAGCCTGGAGGGTACTCAGCCCCAGCATTTT; abundance: few; d_gene: NA; j_gene: TRBJ1-5; v_gene: TRBV12-3/TRBV12-4
CDR3aa: CASSSMGQSNTEAFF; CDR3nt: TGTGCCAGCAGCTCGATGGGACAGTCGAACACTGAAGCTTTCTTT; abundance: NA; d_gene: TRBD1; j_gene: TRBJ1-1; v_gene: TRBV11-2
CDR3aa: CASSLGPRNSGEGIQYF; CDR3nt: TGCGCCAGCAGCTTAGGCCCTCGCAATTCGGGAGAAGGCATTCAGTACTTC; abundance: NA; d_gene: NA; j_gene: TRBJ2-4; v_gene: TRBV5-1
CDR3aa: CASSSDSYEQYF; CDR3nt: TGCGCCAGCAGCTCGGACAGTTACGAGCAGTACTTC; abundance: NA; d_gene: NA; j_gene: TRBJ2-7; v_gene: TRBV5-1
CDR3aa: CATSSYGGNTGELFF; CDR3nt: TGTGCCACCAGTTCTTACGGGGGGAACACCGGGGAGCTGTTTTTT; abundance: NA; d_gene: NA; j_gene: TRBJ2-2; v_gene: TRBV24-1
CDR3aa: CASSLLLMGSWANTDTQYF; CDR3nt: TGTGCCAGCAGCTTACTCTTAATGGGCTCATGGGCCAACACAGATACGCAGTATTTT; abundance: NA; d_gene: NA; j_gene: TRBJ2-3; v_gene: TRBV7-2
CDR3aa: CASSSRTSATRNEQFF; CDR3nt: TGTGCCAGCAGCTCAAGGACTAGCGCCACAAGGAATGAGCAGTTCTTC; abundance: medium-sized; d_gene: TRBD2; j_gene: TRBJ2-1; v_gene: TRBV9
CDR3aa: CASSRDTDTGELFF; CDR3nt: TGTGCCAGCAGCAGAGATACGGACACCGGGGAGCTGTTTTTT; abundance: NA; d_gene: NA; j_gene: TRBJ2-2; v_gene: TRBV7-3
CDR3aa: CASTRTGGNYNEQFF; CDR3nt: TGTGCCAGTACCCGAACGGGGGGAAATTACAATGAGCAGTTCTTC; abundance: NA; d_gene: TRBD2; j_gene: TRBJ2-1; v_gene: TRBV19
CDR3aa: CAWSLEGSSYEQYF; CDR3nt: TGTGCCTGGAGCCTAGAGGGTAGCTCCTACGAGCAGTACTTC; abundance: NA; d_gene: NA; j_gene: TRBJ2-7; v_gene: TRBV30
CDR3aa: CATSRGGGDRGYGYTF; CDR3nt: TGTGCCACCAGCAGAGGAGGGGGGGACAGGGGATATGGCTACACCTTC; abundance: NA; d_gene: TRBD1; j_gene: TRBJ1-2; v_gene: TRBV15
CDR3aa: CASSSNLAEDTQYF; CDR3nt: TGCGCCAGCAGCTCAAACCTAGCGGAAGATACGCAGTATTTT; abundance: NA; d_gene: TRBD2; j_gene: TRBJ2-3; v_gene: TRBV4-3
CDR3aa: CASSAPGQANTGELFF; CDR3nt: TGTGCCAGCAGCGCACCGGGACAGGCCAACACCGGGGAGCTGTTTTTT; abundance: NA; d_gene: TRBD1; j_gene: TRBJ2-2; v_gene: TRBV9
CDR3aa: CATSRTGSYGYTF; CDR3nt: TGTGCCACCAGCAGAACAGGCTCCTATGGCTACACCTTC; abundance: NA; d_gene: NA; j_gene: TRBJ1-2; v_gene: TRBV24-1
CDR3aa: CSVEEARPDTQYF; CDR3nt: TGCAGCGTTGAAGAGGCTAGACCAGATACGCAGTATTTT; abundance: NA; d_gene: NA; j_gene: TRBJ2-3; v_gene: TRBV29-1
CDR3aa: CASSLSSGGSYNEQFF; CDR3nt: TGTGCCAGCAGTTTGTCTAGCGGGGGCTCCTACAATGAGCAGTTCTTC; abundance: NA; d_gene: TRBD2; j_gene: TRBJ2-1; v_gene: TRBV27
CDR3aa: CASSPARSSPKQFF; CDR3nt: TGTGCCAGCAGCCCCGCGCGGTCCTCCCCCAAGCAGTTCTTC; abundance: NA; d_gene: NA; j_gene: TRBJ2-1; v_gene: TRBV11-3
CDR3aa: CASTEGLRSSYNSPLHF; CDR3nt: TGTGCCAGCACTGAGGGACTTAGGAGCTCCTATAATTCACCCCTCCACTTT; abundance: NA; d_gene: NA; j_gene: TRBJ1-6; v_gene: TRBV2
CDR3aa: CASTTSGATDTQYF; CDR3nt: TGTGCCAGCACTACTAGCGGAGCCACAGATACGCAGTATTTT; abundance: once; d_gene: TRBD2; j_gene: TRBJ2-3; v_gene: TRBV3-1/TRBV3-2
CDR3aa: CASSLALESSYEQYF; CDR3nt: TGCGCCAGCAGCTTGGCCTTAGAAAGCTCCTACGAGCAGTACTTC; abundance: few; d_gene: NA; j_gene: TRBJ2-7; v_gene: TRBV5-1
CDR3aa: CASNLLGDNEQFF; CDR3nt: TGTGCCAGCAACTTACTCGGGGACAATGAGCAGTTCTTC; abundance: NA; d_gene: NA; j_gene: TRBJ2-1; v_gene: TRBV6-5
CDR3aa: CATSAPSAADTQYF; CDR3nt: TGTGCCACCAGTGCCCCGAGTGCGGCAGATACGCAGTATTTT; abundance: NA; d_gene: NA; j_gene: TRBJ2-3; v_gene: TRBV24-1
CDR3aa: CSVRDRNNEQFF; CDR3nt: TGCAGCGTGCGGGACCGTAACAATGAGCAGTTCTTC; abundance: once; d_gene: NA; j_gene: TRBJ2-1; v_gene: TRBV29-1
CDR3aa: CASSPRTGQDTQYF; CDR3nt: TGTGCCAGCAGCCCCCGGACAGGGCAAGATACGCAGTATTTT; abundance: NA; d_gene: TRBD1; j_gene: TRBJ2-3; v_gene: TRBV9
CDR3aa: CASTARVSGYTF; CDR3nt: TGTGCCAGCACCGCCCGGGTCTCTGGCTACACCTTC; abundance: NA; d_gene: NA; j_gene: TRBJ1-2; v_gene: TRBV11-2
CDR3aa: CASSGSGGNQPQHF; CDR3nt: TGTGCCAGCAGCGGATCGGGGGGAAACCAGCCCCAGCATTTT; abundance: few; d_gene: NA; j_gene: TRBJ1-5; v_gene: TRBV25-1
CDR3aa: CASSDGLANTGELFF; CDR3nt: TGTGCCAGCAGTGACGGGCTCGCGAACACCGGGGAGCTGTTTTTT; abundance: once; d_gene: NA; j_gene: TRBJ2-2; v_gene: TRBV6-4
CDR3aa: CASSEWSGRRTFF; CDR3nt: TGTGCCAGCAGTGAATGGAGTGGCCGGAGGACTTTCTTT; abundance: NA; d_gene: NA; j_gene: TRBJ1-1; v_gene: TRBV25-1
CDR3aa: CASSFSVASGRSYGYTF; CDR3nt: TGTGCCAGCAGTTTCTCCGTGGCGAGCGGGAGGTCCTATGGCTACACCTTC; abundance: NA; d_gene: NA; j_gene: TRBJ1-2; v_gene: TRBV6-2/TRBV6-3
CDR3aa: CASSLGTGEAFF; CDR3nt: TGTGCCAGCAGTTTAGGGACAGGGGAAGCTTTCTTT; abundance: once; d_gene: TRBD1; j_gene: TRBJ1-1; v_gene: TRBV12-3/TRBV12-4
CDR3aa: CASSLRTGTGTLFQETQYF; CDR3nt: TGTGCCAGCAGCTTGCGGACGGGGACAGGGACTTTATTCCAAGAGACCCAGTACTTC; abundance: NA; d_gene: TRBD1; j_gene: TRBJ2-5; v_gene: TRBV7-9
CDR3aa: CASSFASVSGSSTDTQYF; CDR3nt: TGTGCCAGCAGTTTCGCTTCGGTTAGCGGGAGTTCAACAGATACGCAGTATTTT; abundance: NA; d_gene: TRBD2; j_gene: TRBJ2-3; v_gene: TRBV27
CDR3aa: CASLQVGSPLHF; CDR3nt: TGTGCCAGCCTCCAGGTTGGTTCACCCCTCCACTTT; abundance: NA; d_gene: NA; j_gene: TRBJ1-6; v_gene: TRBV6-5
CDR3aa: CASSANRAARAEQYF; CDR3nt: TGTGCCAGCAGCGCCAACAGGGCCGCTCGGGCCGAGCAGTACTTC; abundance: NA; d_gene: NA; j_gene: TRBJ2-7; v_gene: TRBV5-4
CDR3aa: CASSLPGDTQYF; CDR3nt: TGCGCCAGCAGCTTACCAGGAGATACGCAGTATTTT; abundance: NA; d_gene: NA; j_gene: TRBJ2-3; v_gene: TRBV5-1
CDR3aa: CASSRTDSTQETQYF; CDR3nt: TGTGCCAGCAGCCGCACGGACAGCACCCAAGAGACCCAGTACTTC; abundance: NA; d_gene: NA; j_gene: TRBJ2-5; v_gene: TRBV7-8